This T cell receptor beta chain was recovered during a study of CD8 T cells in Susac syndrome. V trimming: 11 bases; J trimming: 1 base; junction bases outside the gene matches: 10. From germline, CDR1 is MNHNY and CDR2 SVGAGI (reference sequence). This CDR3 has 14 residues. After extraction with the RNeasy kit, 0.5 to 1 ug of the RNA was reverse transcribed using random hexamers. TCRdb called the immunoSEQ multiplex PCR reads again in MiXCR, with one record for every CDR3 protein. The data hold tens of thousands of distinct CDR3 sequences, with 93% observed a single time. Input material: CD4+ T cells from PBMCs. The TCR comes from a human donor with Susac syndrome. The chain has TRBV6-6 and TRBJ1-1; 7 positions match TRBD1. CDR3 nucleotide sequence: TGTGCCGGGGTGACACAGGGGAGGAACACTGAAGCTTTCTTT. The encoded protein is CAGVTQGRNTEAFF.